Each of the 29 T cell receptor beta chains below was sequenced from the same sample in a study of shared clonotypes between healthy human individuals (dated by TCRdb to about 2020). Receptor amplification or capture employed the immunoSEQ multiplex PCR assay. In its TCRdb copy, this immuneACCESS table keeps in-frame sequences only and misses some clones. Where compared with another copy, unresolved V genes explain less than half of these, and the others have no known cause. Counted in this sample were roughly 2 million clones; almost 96% of them appeared once. Together, the top ten hold roughly 0.13% of the sample. The sequencing sample was made of naive CD4+ T cells sorted from blood. The cell subset or site label on this specimen signifies: CD45RA+ positively selected. These receptors originate from a man between 18 and 35 years old in good health.

This chain joins TRBV7-2 and TRBJ2-7, with 12 bases that match TRBD2. The ends lost 5 bases at V and 5 bases at J; junction bases unmatched: 7. CDR1 and CDR2 (germline): SGHTA, FQGNSA. This CDR3 region has 15 residues. The CDR3: CASSPTSGSNHEQYF. For the CDR3, the DNA is TGTGCCAGCAGCCCGACTAGCGGGAGTAATCACGAGCAGTACTTC.

The genes are TRBV30 and TRBJ1-4, with D possibly being TRBD1 (6 bases). This CDR3 is built from 13 residues. CDR1 is GTSNPN and CDR2 is SVGIG in the germline V gene (reference sequence). Between the trimmed V and J ends, which lost 3 bases and 4 bases, there was a span of 9 bases. CDR3 region: CAWRQGSNEKLFF. CDR3 in DNA: TGTGCCTGGAGACAGGGAAGTAATGAAAAACTGTTTTTT.

V and J are TRBV5-3 and TRBJ2-7; D remains ambiguous. TRBV5-3 is reported as an ORF; its role is uncertain. V was clipped by 4 bases and J by 3 bases, with 23 bases between them. CDR3 size: 17 residues. The CDR3: CARSPTCEQILIYEQYF. The DNA of the CDR3 is TGTGCCAGAAGCCCAACATGCGAACAAATTCTCATCTACGAGCAGTACTTC.

V and J are TRBV6-4 and TRBJ2-3, with D maybe TRBD1 (5 bases). CDR1 is MRHNA and CDR2 is SNTAGT in the germline V gene. V lost 3 bases to trimming and J lost 3 bases, with 16 bases between them. The CDR3 is 16 residues long. CDR3 region: CASSESRAGRTDTQYF. The DNA for the CDR3 is TGTGCCAGCAGTGAATCCCGGGCAGGGCGGACAGATACGCAGTATTTT.

V is TRBV5-1 and J is TRBJ1-3; the match to TRBD1 covers 9 bases. Germline values: CDR1 SGHRS, CDR2 YFSETQ. The CDR3 contains 16 residues. V was clipped by 3 bases and J by 0 bases; unmatched bases: 4. CDR3 in amino acids: CASSWGQGGSGNTIYF. CDR3 nucleotides: TGCGCCAGCAGCTGGGGACAGGGAGGCTCTGGAAACACCATATATTTT.

The genes are TRBV18 and TRBJ1-1, with 7 bases lining up with TRBD1. Germline V gives CDR1 KGHSH, CDR2 LQKENI. The trim removed 2 bases at V and 0 bases at J, leaving 6 bases unmatched. This CDR3 is 16 amino acids long. Here the CDR3 reads CASSPRDSPVNTEAFF. The CDR3, as DNA: TGTGCCAGCTCACCAAGGGACAGTCCAGTGAACACTGAAGCTTTCTTT.

The chain employs TRBV6-6 and TRBJ1-1, with D hard to call. This CDR3 has 13 residues. Germline loops: CDR1 MNHNY, CDR2 SVGAGI (reference sequence). Trimming pared 8 bases from V and 3 bases from J, leaving 13 bases between. CDR3 bases: TGTGCCAGCCGGTCCCCAACTGACACTGAAGCTTTCTTT. The encoded protein is CASRSPTDTEAFF.

The chain carries TRBV19 and TRBJ2-5, with TRBD2 matching 8 bases. V gave up 1 base and J gave up 3 bases; unmatched junction bases: 4. This CDR3 is 15 amino acids long. Germline assignment: CDR1 LNHDA and CDR2 SQIVND (reference sequence). CDR3 DNA sequence: TGTGCCAGTAGTATAGGGTCCGGGAGGGAAGAGACCCAGTACTTC. Translated: CASSIGSGREETQYF.

This clone came up once. This CDR3 reads CAWRTGGGQPQHF. For the CDR3, the DNA is TGTGCCTGGAGGACAGGGGGTGGTCAGCCCCAGCATTTT. The chain uses TRBV30 and TRBJ1-5, with 9 bases lining up with TRBD1. The V and J ends lost 3 bases and 6 bases, in that order; junction bases with no gene match: 3. The CDR3 spans 13 residues. The V gene's germline CDR1 is GTSNPN and CDR2 SVGIG (reference sequence).

In its sample, this clone was seen once. The rearrangement uses TRBV5-5 and TRBJ1-1; D not certain. The V gene lost 0 bases and the J gene lost 3 bases, with 12 bases spanning the gap. The CDR3 sequence is 15 residues long. The germline V gene encodes CDR1 SGHKS and CDR2 YYEKEE (reference sequence). The CDR3 region is CASSLGAGRDTEAFF. The CDR3 nucleotides read TGTGCCAGCAGCTTGGGGGCAGGACGGGACACTGAAGCTTTCTTT.

The rearrangement joins TRBV7-2 to TRBJ2-2; D gene unclear. V lost 1 base to trimming and J lost 5 bases, with 11 bases between them. CDR1 SGHTA and CDR2 FQGNSA come from the germline V gene. This CDR3 comprises 15 residues. The CDR3 DNA reads TGTGCCAGCAGCTTAGGGGGTCTAGTAACCGGGGAGCTGTTTTTT. Translating gives CASSLGGLVTGELFF.

The gene calls are TRBV2 and TRBJ1-1; possible D gene TRBD1, 5 bases. V lost 4 bases to trimming and J lost 5 bases, with 11 bases between them. Germline lookup yields CDR1 SNHLY and CDR2 FYNNEI. This CDR3 has 13 amino acids. The CDR3 nucleotides read TGTGCCAGCAGTGGCGGGGGAGCAACTGAAGCTTTCTTT. This translates into CASSGGGATEAFF. The complete variable domain, with remaining parts taken from reference TRBV2 and TRBJ1-1, reads EPEVTQTPSHQVTQMGQEVILRCVPISNHLYFYWYRQILGQKVEFLVSFYNNEISEKSEIFDDQFSVERPDGSNFTLKIRSTKLEDSAMYFCASSGGGATEAFFGQGTRLTVV.

The V call is TRBV7-8, the J call TRBJ1-5; no clear D. V lost 1 base to trimming and J lost 0 bases, with 10 bases between them. Germline lookup yields CDR1 SGHVS and CDR2 FQNEAQ. This CDR3 is built from 16 residues. CDR3 in amino acids: CASSLDGLLSNQPQHF. The CDR3 DNA sequence: TGTGCCAGCAGCTTAGATGGGCTCCTTAGCAATCAGCCCCAGCATTTT.

The chain uses TRBV30 and TRBJ2-6; 8 bases are a match to TRBD1. V was pared by 3 bases and J by 1 base, with 8 bases of the junction left unmatched. CDR1 and CDR2 from the germline V gene are GTSNPN and SVGIG (reference sequence). The CDR3 spans 17 residues. The DNA for the CDR3 is TGTGCCTGGAGGGGCGGGACAGGAGATTCTGGGGCCAACGTCCTGACTTTC. It is translated as CAWRGGTGDSGANVLTF.

The chain employs TRBV7-9 and TRBJ2-7; TRBD1 aligns across 7 bases. This CDR3 spans 13 amino acids. V trimming: 6 bases; J trimming: 2 bases; junction bases outside the gene matches: 4. The V gene's germline CDR1 is SEHNR and CDR2 FQNEAQ (reference sequence). CDR3 protein: CASRRQGAYEQYF. As DNA, the CDR3 is TGTGCCAGCAGGAGACAGGGCGCCTACGAGCAGTACTTC.

A word on this clone: The same CDR3 also results from other DNA sequences found in this sample. The chain joins TRBV6-1 to TRBJ2-1; D call uncertain. The germline V gene encodes CDR1 MNHNS and CDR2 SASEGT. V was clipped by 1 base and J by 5 bases, with 3 bases between them. This CDR3 has 12 residues. In DNA form, the CDR3 reads TGTGCCAGCAGTGAAGGACACAATGAGCAGTTCTTC. It yields the protein CASSEGHNEQFF.

This clone was picked up one time. The CDR3 loop is CASSLQQGDGQFF. As DNA, the CDR3 is TGTGCCAGCAGCTTACAGCAAGGGGATGGGCAGTTCTTC. The V gene is TRBV5-6, the J gene TRBJ2-1, with D possibly matching TRBD1 (5 bases). Per germline, CDR1 SGHDT and CDR2 YYEEEE. The CDR3 loop spans 13 amino acids. Trimming took off 2 bases at V and 12 bases at J, with 15 bases between the two ends.

This chain connects TRBV9 to TRBJ2-2, with D unresolved. The CDR3 consists of 16 residues. Germline V lookup: CDR1 SGDLS, CDR2 YYNGEE. V lost 0 bases and J lost 0, with 9 bases in between. CDR3 sequence reads: CASSVDVTPNTGELFF. The DNA of the CDR3 is TGTGCCAGCAGCGTAGATGTGACCCCGAACACCGGGGAGCTGTTTTTT.

This sequence joins TRBV6-1 and TRBJ1-2; a weak D match, TRBD1 (6 bases). The V end lost 5 bases, the J end lost 2 bases, and 15 bases lay between the germline ends. The CDR3 runs to 15 residues. Germline V gene lookup returns CDR1 MNHNS and CDR2 SASEGT. The CDR3 sequence is CASSNGGQSNYGYTF. CDR3 DNA: TGTGCCAGCAGTAACGGCGGACAGAGCAACTATGGCTACACCTTC.

The chain employs TRBV19 and TRBJ1-6, with no clear D. With 4 bases removed from V and 8 bases from J, the gap between germline ends came to 9 bases. The germline gives CDR1 LNHDA, CDR2 SQIVND (reference sequence). This CDR3 has 13 amino acids. CDR3 sequence (DNA): TGTGCCAGTAGTAGAGTATCGGATTCACCCCTCCACTTT. Its translation is CASSRVSDSPLHF.

This chain connects TRBV2 to TRBJ2-7, with D perhaps TRBD2 (5 bases). V lost 2 bases and J 9 bases, leaving 17 bases between the germline ends. Germline lookup yields CDR1 SNHLY and CDR2 FYNNEI. There are 14 residues in the CDR3. The DNA for the CDR3 is TGTGCCAGCAGTGAATTCGGGCAGGACTTTGGGCAGTACTTC. Its protein is CASSEFGQDFGQYF.

The J gene is TRBJ2-2, the V gene TRBV7-9; no clear D. CDR1 is SEHNR and CDR2 is FQNEAQ in the germline V gene (reference sequence). Trimming pared 6 bases from V and 5 bases from J, leaving 13 bases between. The length of the CDR3 is 14 residues. The CDR3 spells CASSYMGQTGELFF. CDR3 nucleotide sequence: TGTGCCAGCAGTTATATGGGTCAGACCGGGGAGCTGTTTTTT.

The chain joins TRBV5-1 to TRBJ2-7; either TRBD1 or TRBD2 may supply D (6 bases each). Trimming left V 2 bases short and J 6 bases short, with 18 bases between. In germline, CDR1 is SGHRS, CDR2 YFSETQ. The length of the CDR3 is 15 residues. This CDR3 is CASSFSSGASGEQYF. The CDR3 coding sequence is TGCGCCAGCAGCTTTTCGTCGGGGGCCTCGGGCGAGCAGTACTTC.

The CDR3 DNA is TGTGCCAGCAGCCTAAATATTGGACAGCTCTATGGCTACACCTTC. Protein sequence: CASSLNIGQLYGYTF. This sequence joins TRBV6-5 and TRBJ1-2, with a tentative D call TRBD1 (6 bases). Germline V gene data show CDR1 as MNHEY and CDR2 as SVGAGI. V gave up 6 bases and J gave up 4 bases, with 18 bases separating them. The CDR3 covers 15 residues.

The CDR3: CASSLGDNWFTEAFF. The CDR3 DNA reads as TGTGCCAGCAGCTTAGGGGACAATTGGTTCACTGAAGCTTTCTTT. The chain carries TRBV11-2 and TRBJ1-1; maybe TRBD1 (6 bases). This CDR3 contains 15 residues. Germline assignment: CDR1 SGHAT and CDR2 FQNNGV. With 1 base removed from V and 4 bases from J, the gap between germline ends came to 13 bases.

This chain joins TRBV5-1 and TRBJ1-6; D ambiguous. The length of the CDR3 is 15 residues. Germline CDR1 and CDR2: SGHRS and YFSETQ. V was clipped by 7 bases and J by 0 bases, with 11 bases between them. As DNA, the CDR3 is TGCGCCAGCCAGCCAAGGAGCTCCTATAATTCACCCCTCCACTTT. Translated, it gives CASQPRSSYNSPLHF.

The V and J genes are TRBV19 and TRBJ1-2; D is perhaps TRBD1 (6 bases). V shed 7 bases and J shed 2 bases, with 17 bases lying between them. The germline V gene encodes CDR1 LNHDA and CDR2 SQIVND (reference sequence). The CDR3 length is 15 residues. The CDR3: CASNIRGQGNYGYTF. The DNA of the CDR3 is TGTGCCAGTAACATACGGGGGCAGGGGAACTATGGCTACACCTTC.

This clone was seen a handful of times. Distinct nucleotide sequences in the sample also encode this CDR3. The chain joins TRBV10-3 to TRBJ1-1; no definite D call. Trimming shortened V by 2 bases and J by 0 bases, and 1 base separated the two germline ends. The CDR3 sequence is 12 residues long. The germline V gene has CDR1 ENHRY and CDR2 SYGVKD. Here the CDR3 reads CAISELNTEAFF. DNA of the CDR3: TGTGCCATCAGTGAGCTGAACACTGAAGCTTTCTTT.

The rearrangement joins TRBV15 to TRBJ1-2; D is possibly TRBD1 (5 bases). The germline V gene encodes CDR1 LNHNV and CDR2 YYDKDF (reference sequence). V was cut by 5 bases and J by 6 bases, with 22 bases left in between. This CDR3 comprises 16 residues. In DNA, the CDR3 is TGTGCCACCAGCGGACCTCCGGGACCCCAAGGGGATGGCTACACCTTC. Its translation: CATSGPPGPQGDGYTF.